This T cell receptor (beta chain) was obtained from a study of T cell responses to AZD1222 COVID-19 vaccine. Study outcomes and limitations: Donors in the cohort were predominantly white British and more often female, and clonal diversity was possibly underestimated. The study identified only five or six AZD1222 recipients as seropositive at baseline.

Worth noting for this clone: The antigen is unknown.

Clones were read by immunoSEQ multiplex PCR, and TCRdb kept only the in-frame ones, dropping some. The sample records more than 85,000 clones, roughly 90% being singletons. Per germline, CDR1 MNHEY and CDR2 SMNVEV (reference sequence). The V end was cut by 5 bases, the J end by 2 bases, with 5 bases between. CDR3 size: 12 residues. This sequence was found in an adult in good health. The sample consisted of peripheral blood, taken on day 0 of AZD1222 vaccination. The chain recombines TRBV27 with TRBJ2-3; D unclear. This chain's CDR3 is CASSPNTDTQYF. Here the CDR3 DNA reads TGTGCCAGCAGTCCCAACACAGATACGCAGTATTTT.